This T cell receptor beta chain was identified in a study of blood T cells in healthy people across ages. For the second PCR, which ran for about 7 to 11 cycles, a sample-barcoded 5' primer and a J-beta primer mix were used. TCRdb processed the 5' RACE reads anew with MiXCR; each CDR3 protein has one entry. The profile shows roughly 730,000 distinct CDR3 sequences, approximately 53% of them singletons. This TCR derives from a man aged 35 to 55 in good health. Sequencing was done on a sample of blood.

CDR3 amino acids: CASSPQGGIQYF. DNA for the CDR3: TGTGCCAGCAGCCCGCAGGGGGGCATTCAGTACTTC. The gene calls are TRBV6-5 and TRBJ2-4, with a possible D match to TRBD1 (7 bases). The V gene's germline CDR1 is MNHEY and CDR2 SVGAGI. V lost 6 bases, J lost 9 bases, and 12 bases lay in between. The CDR3 contains 12 residues.